This TCR beta chain was sequenced during a study of cytomegalovirus exposure and HLA in healthy donors. Overall study results and limits: TCR beta chains numbering more than 150 were designated cytomegalovirus-associated. Published work reported that the classifier diagnosed cytomegalovirus status with high specificity and sensitivity.

The CDR3 is made up of 16 amino acids. Germline V lookup: CDR1 SGHDT, CDR2 YYEEEE. Trimming at V came to 1 base and at J to 4 bases, leaving 10 bases not matched to a gene. This clone was recorded a few times. Its specificity is not known. TCRdb keeps only in-frame clones here, not all; method: immunoSEQ multiplex PCR. The sample holds around 260,000 clones, less than 95% seen once. The rearrangement joins TRBV5-6 to TRBJ1-1; 7 bases fit TRBD1. The sequencing sample was made of PBMCs. This TCR came from a woman in her thirties in good health and CMV-seronegative. The CDR3 coding sequence is TGTGCCAGCAGCTTGTCTAGGGGGCAGCGAGCCACTGAAGCTTTCTTT. It specifies CASSLSRGQRATEAFF.